The 13 T cell receptor beta chains below come from one sample, sequenced in a study of CDR3 diversity in severe acne (dated 2019 in TCRdb). Libraries were prepared through PCR. The data were produced on an Illumina HiSeq 2000. TCRdb reprocessed the public reads (quality trimming at Q25 with fastp, clone calling with MiXCR) and kept in-frame beta chains. One record per CDR3 amino acid sequence lists the most common genes and DNA. The sample records over 70,000 distinct CDR3 sequences, about 54% of which are singletons. Jointly, the top ten make up 14% of the sample. Input material: blood. These receptor sequences come from a male donor in good health, without acne.

This clonotype was observed many times. The chain has TRBV18 and TRBJ2-3, with 7 bases identical to TRBD1. This CDR3 region has 15 residues. Trimming took 3 bases from V and 1 from J; bases not matched to a gene: 4. Germline V gene data show CDR1 as KGHSH and CDR2 as LQKENI. The DNA for the CDR3 is TGTGCCAGCTCACCCCGACAGGGAGGCACAGATACGCAGTATTTT. This translates into CASSPRQGGTDTQYF.

This clonotype was seen a few times. This rearrangement joins TRBV5-1 to TRBJ2-3, with TRBD2 as a possible D gene (6 bases). V was cut by 0 bases and J by 4 bases, with 15 bases left in between. The CDR3 has 16 residues. Germline V gene lookup returns CDR1 SGHRS and CDR2 YFSETQ. CDR3 nucleotides: TGCGCCAGCAGCTTGGCCGGCAGGGAGGTGGCAGATACGCAGTATTTT. The encoded protein is CASSLAGREVADTQYF.

This clonotype was picked up a small number of times. The rearrangement links TRBV29-1 to TRBJ1-1; 12 nucleotides agree with TRBD1. The CDR3 extends over 15 amino acids. The V and J ends lost 4 bases and 2 bases, in that order; junction bases with no gene match: 5. Germline values: CDR1 SQVTM, CDR2 ANQGSEA. The CDR3, as DNA: TGCAGCGTTGTGAGGGACAGGGGGCGAAACACTGAAGCTTTCTTT. Encoded protein: CSVVRDRGRNTEAFF.

This clonotype occurred many times. The V and J genes are TRBV7-2 and TRBJ1-2; D unresolved. Per germline, CDR1 SGHTA and CDR2 FQGNSA. Trimming left V 1 base short and J 2 bases short, with 17 bases between. The CDR3 totals 17 residues. The CDR3 nucleotides are TGTGCCAGCAGCTTAGGGACCGGAGTGGGGATCAACTATGGCTACACCTTC. This encodes CASSLGTGVGINYGYTF.

This clonotype counts as medium-sized. The rearrangement uses TRBV20-1 and TRBJ2-3, with 14 bases matching TRBD2. With V trimmed by 3 bases and J by 4 bases, 3 bases remained unmatched. This CDR3 spans 15 amino acids. The germline gives CDR1 DFQATT, CDR2 SNEGSKA (reference sequence). CDR3 in DNA: TGCAGTGCTAGGTTGACTAGCGGGGGGGCAGATACGCAGTATTTT. Encoded protein: CSARLTSGGADTQYF.

In its sample, this clonotype was seen many times. The chain combines TRBV18 with TRBJ2-7, with TRBD2 identical over 8 bases. With 4 bases clipped from V and 5 bases from J, the junction kept 13 bases outside the gene matches. Germline V gene data show CDR1 as KGHSH and CDR2 as LQKENI. The CDR3 consists of 16 residues. The CDR3 DNA sequence: TGTGCCAGCTCACTAGCCGGGGGGGCCGAGGGCGACGAGCAGTACTTC. Its protein product is CASSLAGGAEGDEQYF.

This clonotype was detected once. This sequence joins TRBV20-1 and TRBJ2-3; D is perhaps TRBD1 (6 bases). Germline assignment: CDR1 DFQATT and CDR2 SNEGSKA (reference sequence). The CDR3 runs to 13 residues. Trimming left V 7 bases short and J 2 bases short, with 13 bases between. The DNA of the CDR3 is TGCAGTGATTCGAGGGGGAACACAGATACGCAGTATTTT. This codes for CSDSRGNTDTQYF.

This chain uses TRBV28 with TRBJ1-1, with TRBD1 as a possible D gene (6 bases). Germline lookup yields CDR1 MDHEN and CDR2 SYDVKM. The CDR3 length is 14 residues. Trimming pared 6 bases from V and 1 base from J, leaving 12 bases between. The DNA for the CDR3 is TGTGCCAGCAGGCACGGGACAACGAACACTGAAGCTTTCTTT. Its protein product is CASRHGTTNTEAFF.

The chain joins TRBV20-1 to TRBJ2-7; 9 nucleotides agree with TRBD1. The germline V gene has CDR1 DFQATT and CDR2 SNEGSKA (reference sequence). V was pared by 6 bases and J by 3 bases, with 12 bases of the junction left unmatched. The CDR3 length is 15 residues. The CDR3 DNA reads as TGCAGTGCCTTGAGGAGGGACAGGGTCTACTACGAGCAGTACTTC. Translating gives CSALRRDRVYYEQYF.

This clonotype has at least ten counts. The CDR3 region has the DNA TGTGCCAGCAGGGGAGGACTCTCCTACGAGCAGTACTTC. Translation: CASRGGLSYEQYF. The rearrangement links TRBV27 to TRBJ2-7, with D tentatively TRBD2 (6 bases). CDR1 is MNHEY and CDR2 is SMNVEV in the germline V gene (reference sequence). This CDR3 has 13 residues. The germline V and J ends were trimmed by 6 bases and 0 bases, with 9 bases remaining between them.

The table lists this clonotype with many counts. This chain links TRBV7-6 with TRBJ2-3; 12 nucleotides agree with TRBD2. Trimming removed 5 bases from V and 3 bases from J; junction bases left unmatched: 12. In germline, CDR1 is SGHVS, CDR2 FNYEAQ. The CDR3 runs 18 residues. The CDR3: CASSGRDWGLAGTDTQYF. In nucleotides, the CDR3 is TGTGCCAGCAGCGGACGGGATTGGGGACTAGCGGGTACAGATACGCAGTATTTT.

This clonotype was picked up a small number of times. J is TRBJ2-7 and V is TRBV6-6; perhaps TRBD2 as D (5 bases). Germline CDR1 and CDR2: MNHNY and SVGAGI (reference sequence). V dropped 7 bases and J dropped 0 bases, with 13 bases sitting between them. The CDR3 is made up of 14 amino acids. This chain's CDR3 is CASTPRALSYEQYF. The CDR3 DNA reads TGTGCCAGCACCCCGAGGGCCCTCTCCTACGAGCAGTACTTC.

The chain uses TRBV7-8 and TRBJ2-7; maybe TRBD2 (5 bases). V was pared by 5 bases and J by 3 bases, with 11 bases between. Germline V gives CDR1 SGHVS, CDR2 FQNEAQ. This CDR3 comprises 13 residues. CDR3 loop: CASSLSGGYEQYF. The CDR3 coding sequence is TGTGCCAGCAGCCTCTCAGGAGGCTACGAGCAGTACTTC.